This T cell receptor beta chain emerged from a study of CD8 T cells in ankylosing spondylitis. There are many counts of this clonotype. Its antigen is unknown. The junction had 7 bases not matched to a gene; V was cut back by 3 bases and J by 5 bases. The CDR3 covers 15 residues. CDR1 is PRHDT and CDR2 is FYEKMQ in the germline V gene (reference sequence). Study-wide results and limits: Blood of patients with ankylosing spondylitis appeared to be characterized by a TCR beta motif of eight highly homologous variants.

TCRdb re-called the 5' RACE reads with MiXCR, one entry per CDR3 protein. This table holds fewer than 550,000 distinct CDR3 sequences, 5.3% found once. Sequences were obtained from blood, either unsorted or a sorted T cell fraction (not recorded which). The chain carries TRBV13 and TRBJ1-3; 7 positions agree with TRBD1. The clonotype comes from a male donor with ankylosing spondylitis. The CDR3, as DNA: TGTGCCAGCAGCTTGGACCAGGGGGTGAGAAACACCATATATTTT. Its translation: CASSLDQGVRNTIYF.